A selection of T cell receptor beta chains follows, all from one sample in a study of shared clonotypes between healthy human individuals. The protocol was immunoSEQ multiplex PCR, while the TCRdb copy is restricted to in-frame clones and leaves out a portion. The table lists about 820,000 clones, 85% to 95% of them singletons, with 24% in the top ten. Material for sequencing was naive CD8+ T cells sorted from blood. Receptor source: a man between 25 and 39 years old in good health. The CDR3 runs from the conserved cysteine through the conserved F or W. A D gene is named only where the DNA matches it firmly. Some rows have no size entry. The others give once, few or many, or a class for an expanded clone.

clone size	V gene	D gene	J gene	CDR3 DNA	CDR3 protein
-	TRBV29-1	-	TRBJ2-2	TGCAGCTTTTCCGGGTTGAACACCGGGGAGCTGTTTTTT	CSFSGLNTGELFF
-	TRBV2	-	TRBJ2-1	TGTGCCAGCAGTGGAGGAGGTGAGCAGTTCTTC	CASSGGGEQFF
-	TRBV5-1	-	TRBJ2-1	TGCGCCAGCAGCTTCGATTCGGGACCCACCTACAATGAGCAGTTCTTC	CASSFDSGPTYNEQFF
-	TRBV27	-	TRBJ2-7	TGTGCCGTTGGGGACTTCTTCTACGAGCAGTACTTC	CAVGDFFYEQYF
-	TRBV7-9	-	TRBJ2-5	TGTGCCAGCAGCTCGCTACTAGACCAAGAGACCCAGTACTTC	CASSSLLDQETQYF
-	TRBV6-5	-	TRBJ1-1	TGTGCCAGCACCCCGGGACGGCTGAACACTGAAGCTTTCTTT	CASTPGRLNTEAFF
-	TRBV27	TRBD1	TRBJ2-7	TGTGCCAGCAGTTTCGGACAGGCGGGTACCTACGAGCAGTACTTC	CASSFGQAGTYEQYF
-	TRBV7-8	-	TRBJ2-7	TGTGCCAGCAGCTTAGTCCCTAGCGCTTCCTACGAGCAGTACTTC	CASSLVPSASYEQYF
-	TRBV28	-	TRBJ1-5	TGTGCCAGCAGTTTACGGCGGGTAAGCAATCAGCCCCAGCATTTT	CASSLRRVSNQPQHF
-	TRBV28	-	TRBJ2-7	TGTGCCAGCAGTAGCGGGTTCTACGAGCAGTACTTC	CASSSGFYEQYF
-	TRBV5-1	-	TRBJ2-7	TGCGCCAGCAGCTTGGCCCAGGATAACTCCTACGAGCAGTACTTC	CASSLAQDNSYEQYF
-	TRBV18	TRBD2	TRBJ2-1	TGTGCCAGCTCACCATCGTCCGGGAGTGACGGTTGGCTAGCGGGATCTAACGAGCAGTTCTTC	CASSPSSGSDGWLAGSNEQFF
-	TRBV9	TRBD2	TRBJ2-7	TGTGCCAGCAGCGTAGGTCTAAGCGGGAGTGGGCGCGACGAGCAGTACTTC	CASSVGLSGSGRDEQYF
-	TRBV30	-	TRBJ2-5	TGTGCCTGGAGCGCCCCCTCACAGGGAGAAGAGACCCAGTACTTC	CAWSAPSQGEETQYF
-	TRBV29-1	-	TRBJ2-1	TGCAGCGTTGGGGGGACCGGGACAAGCTCCTACAATGAGCAGTTCTTC	CSVGGTGTSSYNEQFF
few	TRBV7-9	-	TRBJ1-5	TGTGCCAGCAGCTTAGAGGGCAGGGTTGGCAATCAGCCCCAGCATTTT	CASSLEGRVGNQPQHF
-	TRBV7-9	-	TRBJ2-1	TGTGCCAGCAGCTCCTCCGGTGGGGTGGAGAATGAGCAGTTCTTC	CASSSSGGVENEQFF
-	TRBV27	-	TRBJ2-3	TGTGCCAGCAGTTGGGGGGTGGTAGCGGAGACAGATACGCAGTATTTT	CASSWGVVAETDTQYF
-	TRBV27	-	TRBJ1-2	TGTGCCAGCAGCGCAACGATACACAATGGCTACACCTTC	CASSATIHNGYTF
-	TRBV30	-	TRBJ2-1	TGTGCCTGCTCTCAGGGACCGTCCAATGAGCAGTTCTTC	CACSQGPSNEQFF
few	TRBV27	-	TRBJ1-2	TGTGCCAGCAGTCCCGGGAGTTATGTGCCCTATGGCTACACCTTC	CASSPGSYVPYGYTF
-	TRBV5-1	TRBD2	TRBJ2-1	TGCGCCAGCAGCCTACTAGCGGGAGGCGGCTACAATGAGCAGTTCTTC	CASSLLAGGGYNEQFF
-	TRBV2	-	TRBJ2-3	TGTGCCAGCAGTGATGGGACTAGCACAGATACGCAGTATTTT	CASSDGTSTDTQYF
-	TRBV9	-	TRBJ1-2	TGTGCCAGCAGCGTGTCTCTTGACGGCTATGGCTACACCTTC	CASSVSLDGYGYTF
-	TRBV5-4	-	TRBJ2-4	TGTGCCAGCAGCTTGGTTGGAGGGACGGAGGATCAAAACATTCAGTACTTC	CASSLVGGTEDQNIQYF
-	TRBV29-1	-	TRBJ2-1	TGCAGCGTCGAACGGAAAATCGATGAGCAGTTCTTC	CSVERKIDEQFF
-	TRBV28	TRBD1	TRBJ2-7	TGTGCCAGCAGAGGGACAGGGGGCTTGTACGAGCAGTACTTC	CASRGTGGLYEQYF
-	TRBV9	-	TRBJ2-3	TGTGCCAGCAGCGTAGCGTACACAGATACGCAGTATTTT	CASSVAYTDTQYF
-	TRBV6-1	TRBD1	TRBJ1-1	TGTGCCAGCAGTGAAGGCCCCACCGGGACAGGACCGAACACTGAAGCTTTCTTT	CASSEGPTGTGPNTEAFF
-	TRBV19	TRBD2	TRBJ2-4	TGTGCCAGTAGTATGACGACTAGCGGGAGGGCCTTAAACATTCAGTACTTC	CASSMTTSGRALNIQYF
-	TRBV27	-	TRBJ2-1	TGTGCCAGCAGTCTATCAGCGGGCGAGCAGTTCTTC	CASSLSAGEQFF
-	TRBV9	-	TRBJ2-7	TGTGCCAGCAGCGCCCCGGGATCGCGCTACGAGCAGTACTTC	CASSAPGSRYEQYF
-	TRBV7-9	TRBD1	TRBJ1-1	TGTGCCAGCAGCGAACCCGACAGGGATCGCACTGAAGCTTTCTTT	CASSEPDRDRTEAFF
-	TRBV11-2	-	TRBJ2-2	TGTGCCAGCAGCTTGGGACCGTACACCGGGGAGCTGTTTTTT	CASSLGPYTGELFF
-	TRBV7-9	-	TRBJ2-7	TGTGCCAGCAGCTGGGTGGATGGGGGAGAGTACGAGCAGTACTTC	CASSWVDGGEYEQYF
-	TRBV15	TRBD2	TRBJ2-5	TGTGCCACCAGCGGAGACCAGGGGACTAGCGTCTCATGGACCCAGTACTTC	CATSGDQGTSVSWTQYF
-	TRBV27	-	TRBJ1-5	TGTGCCAGCGGGATTGGCCTCAATCAGCCCCAGCATTTT	CASGIGLNQPQHF
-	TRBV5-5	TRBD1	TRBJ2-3	TGTGCCAGCAGCAACAGGGGGATGGCAGATACGCAGTATTTT	CASSNRGMADTQYF
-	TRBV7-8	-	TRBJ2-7	TGTGCCAGCGCCATAGTCGCCTACGAGCAGTACTTC	CASAIVAYEQYF
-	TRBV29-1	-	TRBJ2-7	TGCAGCGTTGAGGTTGGAACCTACGAGCAGTACTTC	CSVEVGTYEQYF
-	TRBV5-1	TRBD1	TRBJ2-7	TGCGCCAGCAGCTGGGGACAGGGGACGGTGGAGCAGTACTTC	CASSWGQGTVEQYF
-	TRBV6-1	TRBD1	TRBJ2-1	TGTGCCAGCACGGACAGGGGGAACTACAATGAGCAGTTCTTC	CASTDRGNYNEQFF
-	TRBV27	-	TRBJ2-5	TGTGCCAGCAGTTTAGGTGGGAATTCCGAGCTCCAAGAGACCCAGTACTTC	CASSLGGNSELQETQYF
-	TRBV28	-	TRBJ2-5	TGTGCCAGCAGTTTACCCCGGGCGTACGCAGAGACCCAGTACTTC	CASSLPRAYAETQYF
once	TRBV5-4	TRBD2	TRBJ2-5	TGTGCCAGCAGCTTGGGACTAGCGGGTCGAGGGTCCCAAGAGACCCAGTACTTC	CASSLGLAGRGSQETQYF
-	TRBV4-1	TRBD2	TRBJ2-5	TGCGCCAGCAGCCAAGTCGCAGCTAGCGGGAGTCGCGAGACCCAGTACTTC	CASSQVAASGSRETQYF
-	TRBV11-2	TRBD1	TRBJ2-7	TGTGCCAGCAGCTTAGGGACAGGGGGCTCCGAGCAGTACTTC	CASSLGTGGSEQYF
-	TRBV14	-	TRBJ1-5	TGTGCCAGCAGCCAGCGCTTTGGGGCTGGTAGCAATCAGCCCCAGCATTTT	CASSQRFGAGSNQPQHF
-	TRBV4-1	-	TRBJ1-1	TGCGCCAGCAGCCTCGGGACACTCAACACTGAAGCTTTCTTT	CASSLGTLNTEAFF
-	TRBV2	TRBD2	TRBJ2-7	TGTGCCAGCACAGAAGTCGGGCGGGGGGGGTCCTACGAGCAGTACTTC	CASTEVGRGGSYEQYF
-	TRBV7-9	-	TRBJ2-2	TGTGCCAGCAGCTTAGAGTCGCGGGGGCCCACCGGGGAGCTGTTTTTT	CASSLESRGPTGELFF
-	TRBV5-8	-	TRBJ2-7	TGTGCCAGCAGCACCCGTCAGCCCCCCTACGAGCAGTACTTC	CASSTRQPPYEQYF
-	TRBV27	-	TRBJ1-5	TGTGCCAGCAGTTTAAAGTCAAAAGTCCAGCCCCAGCATTTT	CASSLKSKVQPQHF
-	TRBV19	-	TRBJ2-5	TGTGCCAGTAGTATAGGCCCAGGGTCGGGAAAGACCCAGTACTTC	CASSIGPGSGKTQYF
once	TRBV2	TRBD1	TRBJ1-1	TGTGCCAGCAGTGAAACAGGGGCTATTATTGAAGCTTTCTTT	CASSETGAIIEAFF
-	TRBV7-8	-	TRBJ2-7	TGTGCCAGCAGCTTAGATCTAAGTTTGTGGTACTTC	CASSLDLSLWYF
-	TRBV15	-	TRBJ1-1	TGTGCCACCAGCAGAGATAGGGGGGCTGAAGCTTTCTTT	CATSRDRGAEAFF
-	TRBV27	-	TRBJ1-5	TGTGCCAGCAGTTCAGCGGACGGAGTCTATAGCAATCAGCCCCAGCATTTT	CASSSADGVYSNQPQHF
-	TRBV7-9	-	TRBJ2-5	TGTGCCAGCAGCCTACCCGGGACCCAGTACTTC	CASSLPGTQYF
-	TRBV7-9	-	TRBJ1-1	TGTGCCAGCAGCTTATCGGACAGAGGGAACACTGAAGCTTTCTTT	CASSLSDRGNTEAFF